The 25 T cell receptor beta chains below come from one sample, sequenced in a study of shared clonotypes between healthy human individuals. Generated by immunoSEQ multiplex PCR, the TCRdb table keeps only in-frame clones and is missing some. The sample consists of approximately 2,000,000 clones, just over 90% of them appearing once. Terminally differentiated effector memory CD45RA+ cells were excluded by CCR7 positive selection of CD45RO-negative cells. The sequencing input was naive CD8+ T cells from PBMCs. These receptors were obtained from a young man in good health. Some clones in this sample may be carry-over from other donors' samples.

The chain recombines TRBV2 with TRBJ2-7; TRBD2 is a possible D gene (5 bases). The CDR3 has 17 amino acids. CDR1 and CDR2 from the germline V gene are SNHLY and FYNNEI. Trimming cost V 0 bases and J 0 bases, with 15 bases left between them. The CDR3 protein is CASSEAEAVFSSYEQYF. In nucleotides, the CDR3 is TGTGCCAGCAGTGAAGCGGAAGCGGTCTTTAGCTCCTACGAGCAGTACTTC.

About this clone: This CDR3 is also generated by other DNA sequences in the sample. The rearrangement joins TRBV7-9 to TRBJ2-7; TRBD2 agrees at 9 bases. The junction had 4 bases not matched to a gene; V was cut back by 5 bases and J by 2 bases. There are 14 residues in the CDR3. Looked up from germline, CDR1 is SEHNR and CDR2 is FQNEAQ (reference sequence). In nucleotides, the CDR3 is TGTGCCAGCAGCCCCGGACTAGCGCCCTACGAGCAGTACTTC. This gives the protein CASSPGLAPYEQYF.

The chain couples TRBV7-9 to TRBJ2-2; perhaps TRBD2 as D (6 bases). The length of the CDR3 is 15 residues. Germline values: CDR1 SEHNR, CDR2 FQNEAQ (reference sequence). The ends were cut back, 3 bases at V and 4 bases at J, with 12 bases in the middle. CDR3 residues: CASSFVGRGTGELFF. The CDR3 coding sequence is TGTGCCAGCAGCTTCGTCGGGAGAGGCACCGGGGAGCTGTTTTTT. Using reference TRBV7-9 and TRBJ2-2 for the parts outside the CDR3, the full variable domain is DTGVSQNPRHKITKRGQNVTFRCDPISEHNRLYWYRQTLGQGPEFLTYFQNEAQLEKSRLLSDRFSAERPKGSFSTLEIQRTEQGDSAMYLCASSFVGRGTGELFFGEGSRLTVL.

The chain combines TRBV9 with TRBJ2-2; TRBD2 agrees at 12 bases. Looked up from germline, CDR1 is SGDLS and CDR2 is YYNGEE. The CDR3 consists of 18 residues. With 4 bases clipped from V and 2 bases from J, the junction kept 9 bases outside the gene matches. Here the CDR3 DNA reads TGTGCCAGCAGCTCCCGACTAGCGGGAGCTCAAAACACCGGGGAGCTGTTTTTT. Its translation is CASSSRLAGAQNTGELFF. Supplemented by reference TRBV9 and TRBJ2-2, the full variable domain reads DSGVTQTPKHLITATGQRVTLRCSPRSGDLSVYWYQQSLDQGLQFLIQYYNGEERAKGNILERFSAQQFPDLHSELNLSSLELGDSALYFCASSSRLAGAQNTGELFFGEGSRLTVL.

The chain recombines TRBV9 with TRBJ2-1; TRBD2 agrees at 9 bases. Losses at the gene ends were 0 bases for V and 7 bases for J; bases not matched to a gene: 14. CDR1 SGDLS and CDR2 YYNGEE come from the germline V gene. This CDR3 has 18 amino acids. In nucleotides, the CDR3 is TGTGCCAGCAGCGTAGGCCCGAGCGGGAGGACTCAGGGAAATGAGCAGTTCTTC. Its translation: CASSVGPSGRTQGNEQFF. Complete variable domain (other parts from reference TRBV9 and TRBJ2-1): DSGVTQTPKHLITATGQRVTLRCSPRSGDLSVYWYQQSLDQGLQFLIQYYNGEERAKGNILERFSAQQFPDLHSELNLSSLELGDSALYFCASSVGPSGRTQGNEQFFGPGTRLTVL.

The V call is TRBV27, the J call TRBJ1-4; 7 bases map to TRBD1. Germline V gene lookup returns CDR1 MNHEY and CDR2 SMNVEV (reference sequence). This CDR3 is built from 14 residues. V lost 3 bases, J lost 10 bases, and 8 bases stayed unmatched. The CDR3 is CASSLVQGVGKLFF. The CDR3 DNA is TGTGCCAGCAGTTTGGTCCAGGGGGTAGGAAAACTGTTTTTT.

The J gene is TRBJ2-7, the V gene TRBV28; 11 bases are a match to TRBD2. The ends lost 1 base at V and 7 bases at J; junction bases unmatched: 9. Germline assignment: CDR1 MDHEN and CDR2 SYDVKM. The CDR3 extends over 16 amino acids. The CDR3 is CASSLLGLAGGREQYF. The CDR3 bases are TGTGCCAGCAGTTTATTAGGGCTAGCGGGAGGTCGTGAGCAGTACTTC.

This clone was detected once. This CDR3 reads CASSLRVGSRDGYTF. The CDR3, as DNA: TGTGCCAGCAGTTTACGCGTCGGGTCAAGGGACGGCTACACCTTC. The chain recombines TRBV27 with TRBJ1-2, with D perhaps TRBD1 (5 bases). Trimming removed 2 bases from V and 8 bases from J, with 18 bases in between. Germline lookup yields CDR1 MNHEY and CDR2 SMNVEV (reference sequence). The CDR3 covers 15 residues.

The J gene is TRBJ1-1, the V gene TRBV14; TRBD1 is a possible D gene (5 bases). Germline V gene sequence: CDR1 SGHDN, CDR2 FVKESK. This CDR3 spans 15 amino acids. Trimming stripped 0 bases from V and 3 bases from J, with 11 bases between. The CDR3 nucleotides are TGTGCCAGCAGCCAAGATAGGGGTTCGGACACTGAAGCTTTCTTT. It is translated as CASSQDRGSDTEAFF.

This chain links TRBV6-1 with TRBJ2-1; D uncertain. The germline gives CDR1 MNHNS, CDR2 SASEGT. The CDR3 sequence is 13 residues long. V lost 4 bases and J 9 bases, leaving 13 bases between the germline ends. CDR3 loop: CASSVGSPAEQFF. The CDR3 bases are TGTGCCAGCAGTGTGGGCTCCCCCGCTGAGCAGTTCTTC.

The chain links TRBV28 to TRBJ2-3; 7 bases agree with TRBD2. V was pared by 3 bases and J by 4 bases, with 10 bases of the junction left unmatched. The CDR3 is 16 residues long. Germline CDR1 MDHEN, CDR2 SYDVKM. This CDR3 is CASSFGAGGSSDTQYF. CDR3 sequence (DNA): TGTGCCAGCAGTTTTGGGGCGGGCGGGAGTTCAGATACGCAGTATTTT.

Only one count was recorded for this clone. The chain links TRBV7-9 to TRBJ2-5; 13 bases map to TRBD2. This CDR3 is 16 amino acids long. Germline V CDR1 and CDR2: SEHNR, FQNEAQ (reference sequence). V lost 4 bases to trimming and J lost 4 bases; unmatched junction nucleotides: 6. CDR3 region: CASSSGLAGVVETQYF. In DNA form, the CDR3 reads TGTGCCAGCAGCTCTGGACTAGCGGGAGTAGTAGAGACCCAGTACTTC.

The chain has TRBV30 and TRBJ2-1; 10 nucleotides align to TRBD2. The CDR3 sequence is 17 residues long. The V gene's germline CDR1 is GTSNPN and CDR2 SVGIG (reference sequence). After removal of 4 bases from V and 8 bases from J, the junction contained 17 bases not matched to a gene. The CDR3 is CAWTPGLASLPSDEQFF. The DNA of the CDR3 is TGTGCCTGGACACCGGGACTAGCGTCCCTCCCGAGCGATGAGCAGTTCTTC.

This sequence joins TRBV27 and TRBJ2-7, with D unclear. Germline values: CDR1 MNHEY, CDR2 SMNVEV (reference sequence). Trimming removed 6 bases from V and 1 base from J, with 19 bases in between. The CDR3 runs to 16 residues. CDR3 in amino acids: CASSFSLGGRSYEQYF. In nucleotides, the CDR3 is TGTGCCAGCAGCTTCTCCCTCGGTGGAAGATCCTACGAGCAGTACTTC.

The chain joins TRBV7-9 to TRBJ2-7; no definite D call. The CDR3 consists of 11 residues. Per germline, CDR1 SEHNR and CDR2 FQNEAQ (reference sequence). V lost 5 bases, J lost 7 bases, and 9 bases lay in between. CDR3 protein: CASSDLGEQYF. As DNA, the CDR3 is TGTGCCAGCAGCGACCTCGGAGAGCAGTACTTC.

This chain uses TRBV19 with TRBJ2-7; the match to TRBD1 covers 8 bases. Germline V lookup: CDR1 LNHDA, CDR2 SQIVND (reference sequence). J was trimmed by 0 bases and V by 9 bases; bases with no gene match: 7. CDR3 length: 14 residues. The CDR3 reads CASADRGPSYEQYF. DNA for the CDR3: TGTGCCAGCGCCGACAGGGGCCCCTCCTACGAGCAGTACTTC. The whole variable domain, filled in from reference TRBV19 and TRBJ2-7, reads DGGITQSPKYLFRKEGQNVTLSCEQNLNHDAMYWYRQDPGQGLRLIYYSQIVNDFQKGDIAEGYSVSREKKESFPLTVTSAQKNPTAFYLCASADRGPSYEQYFGPGTRLTVT.

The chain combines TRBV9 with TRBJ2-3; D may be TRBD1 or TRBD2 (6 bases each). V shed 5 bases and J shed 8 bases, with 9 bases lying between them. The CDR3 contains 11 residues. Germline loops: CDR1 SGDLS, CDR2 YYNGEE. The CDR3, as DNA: TGTGCCAGCAGTGGAGGGGGTACGCAGTATTTT. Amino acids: CASSGGGTQYF.

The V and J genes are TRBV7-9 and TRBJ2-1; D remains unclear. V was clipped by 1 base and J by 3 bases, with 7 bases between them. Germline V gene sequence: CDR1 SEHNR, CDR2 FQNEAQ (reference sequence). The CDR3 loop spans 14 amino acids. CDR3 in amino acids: CASSLDGFYNEQFF. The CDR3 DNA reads TGTGCCAGCAGCTTAGACGGATTCTACAATGAGCAGTTCTTC.

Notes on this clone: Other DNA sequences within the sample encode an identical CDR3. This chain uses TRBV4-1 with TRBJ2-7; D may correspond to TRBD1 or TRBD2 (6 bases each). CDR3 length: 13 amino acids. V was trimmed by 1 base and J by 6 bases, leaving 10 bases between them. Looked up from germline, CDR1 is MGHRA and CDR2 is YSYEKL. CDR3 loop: CASSQVGGGEQYF. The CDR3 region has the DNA TGCGCCAGCAGCCAAGTAGGGGGAGGCGAGCAGTACTTC.

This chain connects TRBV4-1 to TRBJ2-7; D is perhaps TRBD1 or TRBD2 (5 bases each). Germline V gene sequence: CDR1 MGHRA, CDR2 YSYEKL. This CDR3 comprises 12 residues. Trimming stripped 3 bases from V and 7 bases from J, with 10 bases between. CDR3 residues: CASSHSGGEQYF. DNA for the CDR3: TGCGCCAGCAGCCATTCTGGGGGAGAGCAGTACTTC.

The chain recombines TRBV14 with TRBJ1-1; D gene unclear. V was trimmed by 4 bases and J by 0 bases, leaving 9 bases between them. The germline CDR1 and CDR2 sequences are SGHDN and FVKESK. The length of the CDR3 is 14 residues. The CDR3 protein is CASSLTELNTEAFF. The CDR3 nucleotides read TGTGCCAGCAGCCTTACAGAATTGAACACTGAAGCTTTCTTT.

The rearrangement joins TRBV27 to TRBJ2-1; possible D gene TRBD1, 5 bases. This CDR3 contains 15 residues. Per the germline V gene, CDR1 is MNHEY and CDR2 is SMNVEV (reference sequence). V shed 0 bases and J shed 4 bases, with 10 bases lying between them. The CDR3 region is CASSLSAGRYNEQFF. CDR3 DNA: TGTGCCAGCAGTTTATCTGCAGGGCGATACAATGAGCAGTTCTTC.

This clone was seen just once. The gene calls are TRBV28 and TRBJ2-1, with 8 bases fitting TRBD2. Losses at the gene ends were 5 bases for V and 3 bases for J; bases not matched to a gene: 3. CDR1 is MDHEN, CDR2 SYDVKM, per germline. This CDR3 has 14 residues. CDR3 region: CASSEREFYNEQFF. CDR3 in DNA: TGTGCCAGCAGTGAGCGGGAGTTCTACAATGAGCAGTTCTTC.

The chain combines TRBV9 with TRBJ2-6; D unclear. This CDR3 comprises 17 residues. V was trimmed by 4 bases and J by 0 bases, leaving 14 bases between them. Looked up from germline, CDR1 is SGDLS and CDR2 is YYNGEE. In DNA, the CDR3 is TGTGCCAGCAGCATCGACCCTGCCCTCTCTGGGGCCAACGTCCTGACTTTC. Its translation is CASSIDPALSGANVLTF.

CDR3 in DNA: TGTGCCAGTAGTATAGATCTCGAGGGGGATGAGCAGTTCTTC. Translating gives CASSIDLEGDEQFF. The J gene is TRBJ2-1, the V gene TRBV19, with TRBD1 as a possible D gene (6 bases). Germline CDR1 is LNHDA and CDR2 is SQIVND (reference sequence). V shed 0 bases and J shed 8 bases, with 11 bases lying between them. The CDR3 is made up of 14 amino acids.